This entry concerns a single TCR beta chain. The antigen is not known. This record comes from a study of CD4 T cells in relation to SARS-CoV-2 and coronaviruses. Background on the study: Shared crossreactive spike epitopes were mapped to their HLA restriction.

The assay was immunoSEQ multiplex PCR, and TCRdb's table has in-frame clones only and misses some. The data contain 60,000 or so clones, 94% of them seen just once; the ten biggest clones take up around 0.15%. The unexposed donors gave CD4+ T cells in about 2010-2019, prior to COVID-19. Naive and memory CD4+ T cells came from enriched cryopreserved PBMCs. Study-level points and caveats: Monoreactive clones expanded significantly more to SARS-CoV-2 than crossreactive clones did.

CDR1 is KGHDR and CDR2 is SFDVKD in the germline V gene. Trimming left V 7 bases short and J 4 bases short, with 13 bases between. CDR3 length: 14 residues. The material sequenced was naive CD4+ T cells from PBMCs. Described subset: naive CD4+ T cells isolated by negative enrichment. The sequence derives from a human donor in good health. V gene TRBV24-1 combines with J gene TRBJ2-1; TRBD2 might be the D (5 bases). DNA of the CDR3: TGTGCCACCAGCAAGGAGGAGCCTTACAATGAGCAGTTCTTC. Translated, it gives CATSKEEPYNEQFF.